Sequencing of this T cell receptor (beta chain) was carried out in a study of CD8+ T cells in alopecia areata (dated by TCRdb to the late 2010s). Looking at the study overall: The treated patients, all with moderate-to-severe alopecia areata, were enrolled in an open-label pilot trial of oral tofacitinib given at 5 to 10 mg twice daily. RNA was extracted with the PAXgene miRNA kit for fixed scalp, the miRNeasy kit for PBMCs, and the RNeasy kit for mouse skin. High-throughput TCRbeta sequencing was used to examine T cell clonal expansion in alopecia areata in both the C3H/HeJ mouse model and human patients. Patients stayed on tofacitinib for 6 to 18 months and then had 6 months of follow-up off drug so that delayed response and recurrence could be assessed. Clonality in the scalp was compared among normal scalp (n=4), patchy alopecia areata scalp (n=8), and alopecia totalis/universalis scalp (n=8). Amplification of TCRbeta CDR3 regions was done by immunoSEQ multiplex PCR using 35 Vbeta forward primers and 13 Jbeta reverse primers. Tofacitinib-treated patients had biopsies at baseline and at 4 and 24 weeks of treatment, with a later scalp biopsy in several patients. Scalp tissue and sorted CD4+ and CD8+ peripheral blood T cells from patchy and totalis/universalis alopecia areata patients and from healthy controls were covered by human TCRbeta sequencing. What the work shows at the level of the full study, not this receptor alone: Unlike mouse skin, which is dominated by gammadelta T cells, normal human skin has resident alphabeta T cells that are also sequenced, and this complicates analysis of the scalp TCR repertoire. Compared with normal scalp, lesional scalp had higher clonality and more expanded CD8+ clones, particularly in alopecia totalis/universalis, a pattern that suggests antigenic drive. TCR sequences shared between patients were less clear than in mice, possibly partly because of HLA diversity in the patient population.

About this clone itself: Its antigen is still unknown. The record has no base qualities; no much larger clone is one base away.

The receptor library was made with the immunoSEQ multiplex PCR assay. RNA was extracted from all samples and reverse transcribed into cDNA as template for TCR sequencing. First-strand cDNA was synthesized using SuperScript III with a 2:1 mix of oligo-dT and random hexamers. A synthetic immune receptor repertoire was used to assess amplification bias, and residual bias was removed computationally. In the paper's pipeline: Raw reads were preprocessed for error removal, and CDR3 was defined according to IMGT conventions as running from the conserved cysteine to phenylalanine. Clonality was calculated as 1 minus Shannon entropy normalized by log2 of the number of productive unique TCRs. CD4 or CD8 identity of scalp clones was inferred by cross-referencing scalp TCRbeta sequences with sorted blood CD4 and CD8 repertoires. The source is immuneACCESS, and TCRdb retained only in-frame sequences with V and J called. Part of the clones is not carried over; for the studies checked, unresolved V genes explain less than half of this, and the remainder is unexplained. The D gene and trimming were derived from the DNA, and the V and J assignments and clone size from that table. The sample has more than 200,000 clones on record, 67% of them singletons. The ten most abundant clones make up more than 0.95% of the sample.

The CDR3 runs 14 residues from the cysteine to the phenylalanine. Only the CDR3 DNA is retained, 42 bases long and in frame from the first base. V drops 1 base and J drops 4 bases, leaving 10 bases in between. The germline V gene encodes CDR1 MNHEY and CDR2 SVGAGI. The intended sense of this specimen's time point label: baseline before oral tofacitinib. Lesional scalp punch biopsies and peripheral blood were obtained from alopecia areata patients. PBMCs were separated by density centrifugation and stained for CD3, CD4 and CD8, after which CD4+ and CD8+ T cells were sorted on a FACSAria. The chain uses TRBV6-5 and TRBJ1-2, with no reliable assignment of the D segment. The sequenced sample was CD4+ T cells sorted from blood, obtained at week 0. This sequence was found in a human donor with alopecia areata. Here is the DNA: TGTGCCAGCAGTTACTTGGATCGGCGCTATGGCTACACCTTC. It translates as CASSYLDRRYGYTF.